A single sample is the source of the 28 T cell receptor beta chains below, sequenced in a study of technical replicates of blood from a few donors (dated by TCRdb to between 2016 and 2019). Library creation used the immunoSEQ multiplex PCR assay. Not all clones reach the TCRdb copy of this immuneACCESS table, which keeps in-frame sequences only. Checked studies attribute under half of the gap to unresolved V genes and leave the rest unexplained. The sample table records fewer than 60,000 clones; about 95% of these occur just once. About 3% of the sample is in the top ten clones. The source material was PBMCs. The receptors were gathered from a human donor in good health. Some clones in this sample may be carry-over from other donors' samples.

V and J are TRBV5-1 and TRBJ2-5, with 14 bases identical to TRBD2. Germline CDR1 is SGHRS and CDR2 is YFSETQ. V dropped 3 bases and J dropped 5; count of bases not matched to a gene: 6. This CDR3 has 16 residues. The CDR3 loop is CASSSAGTSGSETQYF. In DNA form, the CDR3 reads TGCGCCAGCAGCTCAGCCGGGACTAGCGGGAGTGAGACCCAGTACTTC.

This clone was recorded once. This chain links TRBV7-6 with TRBJ2-1; the match to TRBD2 covers 7 bases. V lost 5 bases to trimming and J lost 3 bases; unmatched junction nucleotides: 16. Germline V gene data show CDR1 as SGHVS and CDR2 as FNYEAQ. This CDR3 is 18 amino acids long. CDR3 coding DNA: TGTGCCAGCAGCCCCAGGACTAGTTTAGCTACGGACTACAATGAGCAGTTCTTC. Translated, it gives CASSPRTSLATDYNEQFF.

The V call is TRBV5-1, the J call TRBJ1-3; D ambiguous. Germline V CDR1 and CDR2: SGHRS, YFSETQ. This CDR3 is 14 amino acids long. V lost 0 bases, J lost 1 base, and 5 bases lay in between. CDR3 protein: CASSLAESGNTIYF. In nucleotides, the CDR3 is TGCGCCAGCAGCTTGGCCGAGTCTGGAAACACCATATATTTT.

In this sample, this clone turned up a few times. The V gene is TRBV10-3, the J gene TRBJ2-7; D is perhaps TRBD2 (5 bases). This CDR3 has 13 amino acids. Trimming removed 3 bases at V and 1 base at J, with 7 bases between. The germline gives CDR1 ENHRY, CDR2 SYGVKD. As DNA, the CDR3 is TGTGCCATCAGTGATGGGGAGTCCTACGAGCAGTACTTC. It codes for CAISDGESYEQYF.

The gene calls are TRBV6-1 and TRBJ1-4, with 7 bases fitting TRBD1. The germline V gene has CDR1 MNHNS and CDR2 SASEGT. Trimming cost V 4 bases and J 3 bases; bases outside gene matches: 5. The CDR3 covers 15 residues. The CDR3 spells CASSGTGASNEKLFF. CDR3 bases: TGTGCCAGCAGTGGGACAGGAGCATCTAATGAAAAACTGTTTTTT.

This clone was detected once. The chain carries TRBV18 and TRBJ2-2; a possible D gene is TRBD2 (6 bases). Germline CDR1 reads KGHSH; CDR2 reads LQKENI. Between the trimmed V and J ends, which lost 0 bases and 4 bases, there was a span of 15 bases. This CDR3 contains 17 residues. This chain's CDR3 is CASSPPIFLGGTGELFF. The CDR3 nucleotides read TGTGCCAGCTCACCACCGATCTTTCTCGGGGGCACCGGGGAGCTGTTTTTT.

This chain connects TRBV25-1 to TRBJ1-1, with D uncertain. With 1 base removed from V and 1 base from J, the gap between germline ends came to 10 bases. This CDR3 contains 15 residues. Germline V gene data show CDR1 as MGHDK and CDR2 as SYGVNS. CDR3 nucleotides: TGTGCCAGCAGTGAATCGATGACTCCGAACACTGAAGCTTTCTTT. Protein sequence: CASSESMTPNTEAFF.

The rearrangement joins TRBV5-1 to TRBJ1-3, with 7 bases matching TRBD1. Germline CDR1 and CDR2: SGHRS and YFSETQ. The CDR3 is 15 amino acids. The ends lost 3 bases at V and 1 base at J; junction bases unmatched: 4. The CDR3 DNA sequence: TGCGCCAGCAGCTCCCACAGGGGATCTGGAAACACCATATATTTT. This encodes CASSSHRGSGNTIYF.

The chain uses TRBV27 and TRBJ2-6, with D maybe TRBD1 (6 bases). V was trimmed by 2 bases and J by 0 bases, leaving 14 bases between them. There are 18 residues in the CDR3. Germline-derived CDR1 and CDR2 are MNHEY and SMNVEV (reference sequence). The CDR3 loop reads CASSLKTGIGSGANVLTF. In DNA form, the CDR3 reads TGTGCCAGCAGTTTAAAGACAGGCATTGGCTCTGGGGCCAACGTCCTGACTTTC.

The chain couples TRBV6-1 to TRBJ2-5; 12 bases agree with TRBD2. Germline V gene data show CDR1 as MNHNS and CDR2 as SASEGT. The CDR3 has 15 amino acids. V was pared by 3 bases and J by 5 bases, with 4 bases of the junction left unmatched. CDR3 sequence reads: CASSDLAGGQETQYF. In nucleotides, the CDR3 is TGTGCCAGCAGTGACCTAGCGGGGGGGCAGGAGACCCAGTACTTC.

This chain uses TRBV7-8 with TRBJ2-1; possible D gene TRBD2, 6 bases. Trimming left V 0 bases short and J 12 bases short, with 12 bases between. Germline assignment: CDR1 SGHVS and CDR2 FQNEAQ. This CDR3 is built from 13 residues. The CDR3 is CASSLARDGSQFF. The DNA of the CDR3 is TGTGCCAGCAGCTTAGCGCGGGATGGATCGCAGTTCTTC.

This rearrangement joins TRBV6-5 to TRBJ2-7, with TRBD1 matching over 10 bases. The CDR3 length is 15 residues. Looked up from germline, CDR1 is MNHEY and CDR2 is SVGAGI. V lost 6 bases, J lost 4 bases, and 9 bases stayed unmatched. This chain's CDR3 is CASSSIRQGAYEQYF. The CDR3 DNA reads TGTGCCAGCAGCTCCATAAGACAGGGGGCATACGAGCAGTACTTC.

The count of this clone is one. This chain connects TRBV4-3 to TRBJ1-1; D is uncertain. Trimming cost V 0 bases and J 5 bases, with 7 bases left between them. Germline CDR1 and CDR2: LGHNA and YSLEER. The CDR3 extends over 13 amino acids. The CDR3 spells CASSQDLRTEAFF. The CDR3 DNA reads TGCGCCAGCAGCCAAGATTTGCGGACTGAAGCTTTCTTT.

This clone was counted a single time. The gene calls are TRBV19 and TRBJ1-2, with TRBD1 matching over 7 bases. CDR1 and CDR2 (germline): LNHDA, SQIVND (reference sequence). CDR3 length equals 15 residues. With 9 bases clipped from V and 3 bases from J, the junction kept 13 bases outside the gene matches. For the CDR3, the DNA is TGTGCCAGCTCCTTACAGGGGCCGGGGGACTATGGCTACACCTTC. Translating gives CASSLQGPGDYGYTF.

This chain links TRBV27 with TRBJ2-3; tentatively, D is TRBD2 (5 bases). Deletions cut 6 bases from V and 0 bases from J, with 10 bases between. Germline V gene data show CDR1 as MNHEY and CDR2 as SMNVEV (reference sequence). This CDR3 has 14 amino acids. CDR3 in amino acids: CASRKGGSTDTQYF. The CDR3, as DNA: TGTGCCAGCAGGAAGGGCGGGAGCACAGATACGCAGTATTTT.

V is TRBV11-1 and J is TRBJ2-1; 14 positions agree with TRBD2. Germline loops: CDR1 SGHAT, CDR2 FQDESV (reference sequence). This CDR3 is built from 15 residues. The ends lost 4 bases at V and 12 bases at J; junction bases unmatched: 8. CDR3 residues: CASSSGLAGGLGQFF. The CDR3 region has the DNA TGTGCCAGCAGCTCCGGACTAGCGGGGGGTCTCGGGCAGTTCTTC.

The chain couples TRBV4-2 to TRBJ1-2, with D tentatively TRBD1 (6 bases). This CDR3 region has 15 residues. The germline gives CDR1 LGHNA, CDR2 YNFKEQ. The V and J ends lost 0 bases and 8 bases respectively, with 16 bases between them. DNA for the CDR3: TGTGCCAGCAGCCAAGACGGCAGGGGATGGTCCGGCTACACCTTC. This sequence encodes CASSQDGRGWSGYTF.

The chain is built from TRBV5-1 and TRBJ2-7, with a weak D call TRBD2 (6 bases). CDR1 SGHRS and CDR2 YFSETQ come from the germline V gene. Trimming took off 4 bases at V and 6 bases at J, with 11 bases between the two ends. The CDR3 consists of 12 residues. The CDR3 spells CASSTEGLEQYF. In nucleotides, the CDR3 is TGCGCCAGCAGCACGGAGGGGCTCGAGCAGTACTTC.

The chain combines TRBV5-1 with TRBJ2-1, with D perhaps matching TRBD2 (7 bases). There are 14 residues in the CDR3. The germline V and J ends were trimmed by 4 bases and 2 bases, with 10 bases remaining between them. Germline V CDR1 and CDR2: SGHRS, YFSETQ. CDR3 sequence reads: CASSGGGPYNEQFF. CDR3 coding DNA: TGCGCCAGCAGCGGGGGGGGCCCCTACAATGAGCAGTTCTTC.

This clone was seen a single time. J is TRBJ1-3 and V is TRBV4-2, with D possibly being TRBD1 (6 bases). The CDR3 has 15 amino acids. CDR1 is LGHNA, CDR2 YNFKEQ, per germline. V was trimmed by 1 base and J by 2 bases, leaving 9 bases between them. The CDR3 sequence: CASSQARGPGNTIYF. As DNA, the CDR3 is TGTGCCAGCAGCCAAGCCAGGGGACCTGGAAACACCATATATTTT.

The V and J genes are TRBV7-2 and TRBJ2-5; TRBD2 matches 10 bases. Trimming removed 0 bases from V and 6 bases from J; junction bases left unmatched: 10. The CDR3 consists of 17 residues. Looked up from germline, CDR1 is SGHTA and CDR2 is FQGNSA. The CDR3 DNA is TGTGCCAGCAGCTTAGCGCTCAGCGGGGGGGCGGGAAAGACCCAGTACTTC. The encoded protein is CASSLALSGGAGKTQYF.

The chain is built from TRBV18 and TRBJ2-5, with 7 bases aligning to TRBD1. Trimming took 6 bases from V and 5 from J; bases not matched to a gene: 6. Germline-derived CDR1 and CDR2 are KGHSH and LQKENI. The CDR3 length is 13 residues. Written as DNA, the CDR3 is TGTGCCAGCTCCCGAGGACAGGTGGAGACCCAGTACTTC. Protein: CASSRGQVETQYF.

J is TRBJ2-7 and V is TRBV7-9, with D possibly matching TRBD1 (5 bases). The CDR3 spans 13 residues. V lost 6 bases to trimming and J lost 2 bases, with 11 bases between them. Germline values: CDR1 SEHNR, CDR2 FQNEAQ (reference sequence). This CDR3 reads CASSLTATYEQYF. Here the CDR3 DNA reads TGTGCCAGCAGTTTGACAGCCACCTACGAGCAGTACTTC.

The V call is TRBV10-3, the J call TRBJ2-1, with TRBD2 matching 10 bases. V lost 4 bases and J lost 4; bases outside the gene matches: 10. Per germline, CDR1 ENHRY and CDR2 SYGVKD. This CDR3 region has 17 residues. This CDR3 is CAISGRSGLAAYNEQFF. CDR3 in DNA: TGTGCCATCAGTGGGCGAAGTGGACTAGCGGCGTACAATGAGCAGTTCTTC.

In its sample, this clone was seen once. This chain uses TRBV5-6 with TRBJ1-1; 8 nucleotides line up with TRBD1. J was trimmed by 0 bases and V by 4 bases; bases with no gene match: 8. This CDR3 is 16 amino acids long. CDR1 is SGHDT, CDR2 YYEEEE, per germline. The CDR3 region is CASSSRDRTVNTEAFF. CDR3 nucleotides: TGTGCCAGCAGCAGCCGGGACAGGACAGTGAACACTGAAGCTTTCTTT.

The genes are TRBV25-1 and TRBJ2-1, with D uncertain. Trimming pared 3 bases from V and 5 bases from J, leaving 8 bases between. The CDR3 covers 13 residues. Germline assignment: CDR1 MGHDK and CDR2 SYGVNS. The CDR3 DNA is TGTGCCAGCAGTGATCCATACAACAATGAGCAGTTCTTC. This gives the protein CASSDPYNNEQFF.

The chain links TRBV5-1 to TRBJ1-1, with D tentatively TRBD1 (5 bases). The CDR3 is 16 amino acids. Germline V gives CDR1 SGHRS, CDR2 YFSETQ. Trimming pared 0 bases from V and 5 bases from J, leaving 17 bases between. The CDR3 is CASSLGQLGGGTEAFF. Here the CDR3 DNA reads TGCGCCAGCAGCTTGGGACAGTTGGGCGGGGGAACTGAAGCTTTCTTT. The variable domain in full, with the rest retrieved from reference TRBV5-1 and TRBJ1-1, is KAGVTQTPRYLIKTRGQQVTLSCSPISGHRSVSWYQQTPGQGLQFLFEYFSETQRNKGNFPGRFSGRQFSNSRSEMNVSTLELGDSALYLCASSLGQLGGGTEAFFGQGTRLTVV.

This chain joins TRBV20-1 and TRBJ1-2; possible D gene TRBD1, 5 bases. Germline CDR1 is DFQATT and CDR2 is SNEGSKA (reference sequence). V lost 5 bases and J lost 3, with 7 bases in between. There are 11 residues in the CDR3. The CDR3 loop is CSAGADYGYTF. The CDR3 nucleotides read TGCAGTGCTGGGGCGGACTATGGCTACACCTTC.